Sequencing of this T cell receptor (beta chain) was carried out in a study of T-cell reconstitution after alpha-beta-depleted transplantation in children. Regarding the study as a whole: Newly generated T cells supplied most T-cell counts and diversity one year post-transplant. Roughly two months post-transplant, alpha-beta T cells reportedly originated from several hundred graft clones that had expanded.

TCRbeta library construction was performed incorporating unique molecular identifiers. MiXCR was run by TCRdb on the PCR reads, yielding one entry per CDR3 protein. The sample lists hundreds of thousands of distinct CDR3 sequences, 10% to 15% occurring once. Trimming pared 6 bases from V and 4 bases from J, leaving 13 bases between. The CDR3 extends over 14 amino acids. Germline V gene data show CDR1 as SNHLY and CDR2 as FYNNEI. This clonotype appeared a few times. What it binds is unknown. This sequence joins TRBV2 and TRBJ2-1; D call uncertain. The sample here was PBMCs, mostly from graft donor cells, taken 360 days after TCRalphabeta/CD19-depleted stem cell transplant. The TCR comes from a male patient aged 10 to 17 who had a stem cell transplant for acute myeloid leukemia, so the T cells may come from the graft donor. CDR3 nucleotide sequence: TGTGCCAGCAGGGGAACCGCAGTGTACAATGAGCAGTTCTTC. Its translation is CASRGTAVYNEQFF.